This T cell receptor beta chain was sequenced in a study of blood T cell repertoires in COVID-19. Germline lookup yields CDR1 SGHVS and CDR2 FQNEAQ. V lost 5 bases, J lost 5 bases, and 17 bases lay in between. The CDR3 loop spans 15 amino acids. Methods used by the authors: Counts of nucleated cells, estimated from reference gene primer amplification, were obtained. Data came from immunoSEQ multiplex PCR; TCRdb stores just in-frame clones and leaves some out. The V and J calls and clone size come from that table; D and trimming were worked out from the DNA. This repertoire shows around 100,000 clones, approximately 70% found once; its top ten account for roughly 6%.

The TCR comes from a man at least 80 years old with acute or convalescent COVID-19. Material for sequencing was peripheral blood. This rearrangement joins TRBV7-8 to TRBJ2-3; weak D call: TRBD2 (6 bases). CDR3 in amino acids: CASSTRGSGGDTQYF. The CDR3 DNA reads TGTGCCAGCAGCACGAGGGGTAGCGGCGGAGATACGCAGTATTTT.